This T cell receptor beta chain appears in the sequencing data of a study of neurological immune-mediated disorders. Study conclusions and caveats: TCR-beta repertoires seemed private in all groups, with no expanded CDR3 amino acid sequences shared.

The CDR3 sequence is 15 residues long. Per the germline V gene, CDR1 is SGHRS and CDR2 is YFSETQ. Trimming cost V 0 bases and J 2 bases, with 9 bases left between them. Use was made of approximately 980,000 CD4+ or CD8+ T cells in sorted libraries. 5'RACE with 10-nucleotide random UMIs produced the cDNA. TCRdb redid the calling of the 5' RACE reads with MiXCR, one entry per CDR3 protein. The data show fewer than 40,000 distinct CDR3 sequences, with more than 4.5% seen just once and approximately 10% held by the top ten. This clonotype showed up many times. What it binds is not known. This clonotype was obtained from a young man in good health. The chain couples TRBV5-1 to TRBJ2-1, with D possibly matching TRBD1 (5 bases). Sequenced material: CD4+ T cells from blood. The CDR3 loop is CASSLGQITYNEQFF. As DNA, the CDR3 is TGCGCCAGCAGCTTGGGACAGATAACCTACAATGAGCAGTTCTTC.